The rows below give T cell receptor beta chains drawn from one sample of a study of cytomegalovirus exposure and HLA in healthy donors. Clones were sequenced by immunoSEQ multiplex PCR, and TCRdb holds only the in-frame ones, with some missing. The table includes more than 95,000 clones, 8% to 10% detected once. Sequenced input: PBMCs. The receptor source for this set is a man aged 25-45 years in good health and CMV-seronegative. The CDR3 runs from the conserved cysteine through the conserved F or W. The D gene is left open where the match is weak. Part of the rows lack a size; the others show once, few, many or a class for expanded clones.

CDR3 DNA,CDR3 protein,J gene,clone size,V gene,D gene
TGTGCCAGCAGTCCGACAGGATATCAGCCCCAGCATTTT,CASSPTGYQPQHF,TRBJ1-5,.,TRBV28,.
TGCAGCGTTGGAGATGACAGGGGGCGTTACGAGCAGTACTTC,CSVGDDRGRYEQYF,TRBJ2-7,.,TRBV29-1,TRBD1
TGTGCCAGCAGCTTAGGGACAGGCCTGGCAGATACGCAGTATTTT,CASSLGTGLADTQYF,TRBJ2-3,.,TRBV7-6,TRBD1
TGTGCCAGCAGCTTAATAGGGGGCACTGAAGCTTTCTTT,CASSLIGGTEAFF,TRBJ1-1,few,TRBV11-3,.
TGTGCCAGCAGCGAAGCCTCTGGGGCCAACGTCCTGACTTTC,CASSEASGANVLTF,TRBJ2-6,.,TRBV9,.
TGTGCCAGCTACGAAGGGCTAGCGGGGGTCGGGGAGCTGTTTTTT,CASYEGLAGVGELFF,TRBJ2-2,.,TRBV6-5,TRBD2
TGTGCCCGGAGGCCGCGCCCGAGTGAAAAACTGTTTTTT,CARRPRPSEKLFF,TRBJ1-4,.,TRBV7-7,.
TGCGCCAGCAGCCAAGTCCCCGCCCCAGGCACTGAAGCTTTCTTT,CASSQVPAPGTEAFF,TRBJ1-1,.,TRBV4-3,.
TGCGCCAGCAGCCAAGAGGAGGGGGCTTATGAAAAACTGTTTTTT,CASSQEEGAYEKLFF,TRBJ1-4,few,TRBV4-1,TRBD1
TGTGCCAGTAGTCTTGCAGGGGGCGTGGGCAATCAGCCCCAGCATTTT,CASSLAGGVGNQPQHF,TRBJ1-5,.,TRBV19,TRBD1